This TCR beta chain derives from a study of T-cell reconstitution after alpha-beta-depleted transplantation in children. In its sample, this clonotype was seen many times. The antigen is unknown. TCRbeta library preparation incorporated unique molecular identifiers. TCRdb processed the PCR reads anew with MiXCR; each CDR3 protein has one entry. The data hold some 200,000 distinct CDR3 sequences, with roughly 6% observed a single time. Study-level points and caveats: In patients about two months after transplant, alpha-beta T cells reportedly arose from several hundred expanded graft clones. Recipient T cells and thymic progenitors that survived were the source of the high TCRbeta diversity seen at day 60 in some patients. Among T cells one year after transplant, newly produced cells accounted for most counts and diversity.

This CDR3 is 14 amino acids long. Per germline, CDR1 SEHNR and CDR2 FQNEAQ (reference sequence). The V and J ends lost 3 bases and 4 bases, in that order; junction bases with no gene match: 6. The chain is built from TRBV7-9 and TRBJ2-7, with 7 bases that match TRBD2. This receptor was obtained from a girl under three years old with combined immunodeficiency, due to receive a stem cell transplant. The sample in question was PBMCs, obtained before TCRalphabeta/CD19-depleted stem cell transplant. The CDR3 bases are TGTGCCAGCAGCTTCGCGGGAGCTTCGTACGAGCAGTACTTC. This translates into CASSFAGASYEQYF.